A single sample is the source of the 27 T cell receptor beta chains below, sequenced in a study of OX40 agonist ivuxolimab in advanced cancers. The method was immunoSEQ multiplex PCR; TCRdb's version includes in-frame clones alone and lacks a portion of them. This sample has just under 80,000 clones, with about 83% found just once. Source: CD4+ or CD8+ T cells sorted from blood, taken in a trial of the OX40 agonist ivuxolimab. The receptors originated from an adult with an advanced solid tumor such as melanoma, head and neck, liver or kidney cancer.

The chain couples TRBV6-1 to TRBJ2-5, with D possibly called TRBD1 or TRBD2 (5 bases each). The ends were cut back, 1 base at V and 6 bases at J, with 15 bases in the middle. Germline V gives CDR1 MNHNS, CDR2 SASEGT. This CDR3 comprises 15 residues. CDR3 DNA: TGTGCCAGCAGTGAAGGCTTAGGGCTGGGACAGACCCAGTACTTC. It yields the protein CASSEGLGLGQTQYF.

The rearrangement links TRBV10-2 to TRBJ2-5, with 7 bases matching TRBD1. Germline V lookup: CDR1 WSHSY, CDR2 SAAADI. The CDR3 totals 14 residues. The V gene end was trimmed by 3 bases and the J gene end by 5 bases; junction bases not matched to a gene: 6. CDR3 protein: CASSETTGWETQYF. The CDR3 DNA follows: TGCGCCAGCAGTGAAACGACAGGGTGGGAGACCCAGTACTTC.

The V call is TRBV5-4, the J call TRBJ2-2; a possible D gene is TRBD1 (5 bases). The germline V gene has CDR1 SGHNT and CDR2 YYREEE (reference sequence). The CDR3 loop spans 15 amino acids. The germline V and J ends were trimmed by 4 bases and 1 base, with 11 bases remaining between them. CDR3 bases: TGTGCCAGCAGCGGACGGACAATGAACACCGGGGAGCTGTTTTTT. Its protein is CASSGRTMNTGELFF. Based on the CDR3 plus reference TRBV5-4 and TRBJ2-2, the full variable domain is ETGVTQSPTHLIKTRGQQVTLRCSSQSGHNTVSWYQQALGQGPQFIFQYYREEENGRGNFPPRFSGLQFPNYSSELNVNALELDDSALYLCASSGRTMNTGELFFGEGSRLTVL.

This rearrangement joins TRBV6-5 to TRBJ2-1; TRBD2 agrees at 8 bases. Germline values: CDR1 MNHEY, CDR2 SVGAGI. Germline trimming cut 5 bases from V and 2 bases from J; bases unmatched to any gene: 5. This CDR3 contains 15 residues. As DNA, the CDR3 is TGTGCCAGCAGTCACGGGGGGGGTACCTACAATGAGCAGTTCTTC. This gives the protein CASSHGGGTYNEQFF.

The chain carries TRBV7-9 and TRBJ1-3, with D perhaps TRBD1 (5 bases). With 6 bases removed from V and 0 bases from J, the gap between germline ends came to 9 bases. Germline loops: CDR1 SEHNR, CDR2 FQNEAQ (reference sequence). There are 14 residues in the CDR3. The CDR3 DNA sequence: TGTGCCAGCAGTGGGGCCGTCTCTGGAAACACCATATATTTT. Translation gives CASSGAVSGNTIYF.

This chain joins TRBV7-2 and TRBJ2-5; 8 bases are a match to TRBD2. The length of the CDR3 is 16 residues. The J segment lost 3 bases and the V segment lost 3 bases, leaving 9 bases of the junction unmatched. In germline, CDR1 is SGHTA, CDR2 FQGNSA. The CDR3 protein is CASSFTSGSGEETQYF. The CDR3 DNA follows: TGTGCCAGCAGCTTTACTAGCGGCTCGGGAGAAGAGACCCAGTACTTC.

The gene calls are TRBV4-1 and TRBJ1-2; D remains unclear. This CDR3 region has 17 residues. V was pared by 2 bases and J by 3 bases, with 19 bases between. Germline CDR1 reads MGHRA; CDR2 reads YSYEKL. CDR3 sequence (DNA): TGCGCCAGCAGCCAATACACTTCACCGGGAGAATACTATGGCTACACCTTC. Its translation: CASSQYTSPGEYYGYTF.

The chain's CDR3 is CASSLVGGTGRSGNTIYF. DNA for the CDR3: TGTGCCAGCAGCTTAGTAGGAGGGACAGGCCGCTCTGGAAACACCATATATTTT. V usage is TRBV11-2 and J usage is TRBJ1-3; the match to TRBD1 covers 8 bases. V was clipped by 1 base and J by 0 bases; unmatched bases: 8. The CDR3 sequence is 18 residues long. Germline V gene lookup returns CDR1 SGHAT and CDR2 FQNNGV.

The V gene is TRBV5-4, the J gene TRBJ1-2; 7 nucleotides line up with TRBD1. In germline, CDR1 is SGHNT, CDR2 YYREEE (reference sequence). The J segment lost 4 bases and the V segment lost 4 bases, leaving 10 bases of the junction unmatched. This CDR3 has 15 residues. The CDR3 sequence: CASSPTPSGGYGYTF. The CDR3 coding sequence is TGTGCCAGCAGCCCGACCCCCTCAGGGGGCTATGGCTACACCTTC.

V usage is TRBV5-1 and J usage is TRBJ2-3; the D is unclear. V was cut by 7 bases and J by 5 bases, with 11 bases left in between. CDR1 SGHRS and CDR2 YFSETQ come from the germline V gene. This CDR3 region has 12 residues. The DNA of the CDR3 is TGCGCCAGCCGCCTTGAAGGAGATACGCAGTATTTT. Translating gives CASRLEGDTQYF.

The chain links TRBV11-2 to TRBJ2-2, with a tentative D call TRBD2 (6 bases). The CDR3 length is 15 residues. Germline values: CDR1 SGHAT, CDR2 FQNNGV. V lost 3 bases and J 4 bases, leaving 12 bases between the germline ends. CDR3 nucleotides: TGTGCCAGCAGCTTGACCGGAGGGAGCACCGGGGAGCTGTTTTTT. Its translation: CASSLTGGSTGELFF. The whole variable domain, filled in from reference TRBV11-2 and TRBJ2-2, reads EAGVAQSPRYKIIEKRQSVAFWCNPISGHATLYWYQQILGQGPKLLIQFQNNGVVDDSQLPKDRFSAERLKGVDSTLKIQPAKLEDSAVYLCASSLTGGSTGELFFGEGSRLTVL.

The table lists this clone with a count of one. This chain connects TRBV18 to TRBJ2-1; D could derive from TRBD1 or TRBD2 (5 bases each). Looked up from germline, CDR1 is KGHSH and CDR2 is LQKENI. With 6 bases removed from V and 0 bases from J, the gap between germline ends came to 9 bases. The length of the CDR3 is 14 residues. CDR3 in DNA: TGTGCCAGCTCCGAGGGGAGCTCCTACAATGAGCAGTTCTTC. Protein: CASSEGSSYNEQFF.

The J gene is TRBJ1-5, the V gene TRBV6-6, with D possibly TRBD1 on 5 matching bases. Per germline, CDR1 MNHNY and CDR2 SVGAGI (reference sequence). This CDR3 spans 14 amino acids. V was pared by 5 bases and J by 7 bases, with 15 bases between. DNA of the CDR3: TGTGCCAGCAGTAACGCAGGGATCTCCCAGCCCCAGCATTTT. Encoded protein: CASSNAGISQPQHF.

This clone came up a few times. The chain employs TRBV4-3 and TRBJ1-3; D is possibly TRBD1 (6 bases). This CDR3 has 17 residues. Between the trimmed V and J ends, which lost 0 bases and 0 bases, there was a span of 12 bases. Germline CDR1 LGHNA, CDR2 YSLEER. The CDR3: CASSQDSRGHSGNTIYF. The CDR3 bases are TGCGCCAGCAGCCAAGATTCGAGGGGACACTCTGGAAACACCATATATTTT.

V is TRBV4-3 and J is TRBJ2-2; 9 bases are a match to TRBD2. CDR3 size: 17 residues. V shed 1 base, J shed 4 bases, and the junction held 7 bases outside the gene matches. Germline V gene data show CDR1 as LGHNA and CDR2 as YSLEER. The CDR3 DNA sequence: TGCGCCAGCAGCCAAGGGGGCCTAGCGGGACTCACCGGGGAGCTGTTTTTT. Its translation: CASSQGGLAGLTGELFF.

This clone is labeled as medium-sized. The chain combines TRBV19 with TRBJ2-1; the D gene could be TRBD1 or TRBD2 (5 bases each). The CDR3 length is 15 residues. V was trimmed by 8 bases and J by 8 bases, leaving 22 bases between them. CDR1 and CDR2 from the germline V gene are LNHDA and SQIVND (reference sequence). The CDR3 sequence: CASASGTTKIHEQFF. In DNA, the CDR3 is TGTGCCAGTGCCTCCGGGACCACTAAGATCCATGAGCAGTTCTTC.

The chain has TRBV5-1 and TRBJ2-3, with D possibly matching TRBD2 (6 bases). The ends were cut back, 5 bases at V and 2 bases at J, with 18 bases in the middle. In germline, CDR1 is SGHRS, CDR2 YFSETQ. This CDR3 region has 16 residues. CDR3 nucleotides: TGCGCCAGCAGTATCGGCGGGGATCCCAACACAGATACGCAGTATTTT. As protein: CASSIGGDPNTDTQYF.

The chain couples TRBV5-1 to TRBJ2-7; 13 bases line up with TRBD2. Germline V lookup: CDR1 SGHRS, CDR2 YFSETQ. The CDR3 extends over 16 amino acids. With V trimmed by 1 base and J by 3 bases, 4 bases remained unmatched. The CDR3 bases are TGCGCCAGCAGCTTGTATGGGACTAGCGGGATCTACGAGCAGTACTTC. This sequence encodes CASSLYGTSGIYEQYF.

This chain joins TRBV5-1 and TRBJ1-6; perhaps TRBD1 as D (6 bases). The CDR3 totals 15 residues. V was clipped by 3 bases and J by 7 bases, with 14 bases between them. Germline V gives CDR1 SGHRS, CDR2 YFSETQ. CDR3 sequence reads: CASSYMQGSNSPLHF. CDR3 DNA sequence: TGCGCCAGCAGCTATATGCAGGGGTCCAATTCACCCCTCCACTTT.

The chain employs TRBV9 and TRBJ1-2; tentative D call: TRBD1 (5 bases). This CDR3 has 13 residues. The V gene's germline CDR1 is SGDLS and CDR2 YYNGEE. V lost 0 bases and J lost 3, with 6 bases in between. CDR3 bases: TGTGCCAGCAGCGTAGGGGACCACTATGGCTACACCTTC. This translates into CASSVGDHYGYTF. Based on the CDR3 plus reference TRBV9 and TRBJ1-2, the full variable domain is DSGVTQTPKHLITATGQRVTLRCSPRSGDLSVYWYQQSLDQGLQFLIQYYNGEERAKGNILERFSAQQFPDLHSELNLSSLELGDSALYFCASSVGDHYGYTFGSGTRLTVV.

The chain joins TRBV19 to TRBJ1-2, with D tentatively TRBD1 (6 bases). Trimming left V 2 bases short and J 1 base short, with 14 bases between. The CDR3 consists of 16 residues. The germline V gene encodes CDR1 LNHDA and CDR2 SQIVND (reference sequence). The CDR3 loop is CASSINRVRSNYGYTF. The CDR3 DNA is TGTGCCAGTAGTATAAACAGGGTGAGGAGTAACTATGGCTACACCTTC.

The CDR3 sequence is CASSSQPVRNSPLHF. DNA of the CDR3: TGTGCCAGCAGTTCACAGCCAGTCCGGAATTCACCCCTCCACTTT. This rearrangement joins TRBV7-2 to TRBJ1-6; D is undetermined. The CDR3 contains 15 residues. Trimming left V 6 bases short and J 7 bases short, with 16 bases between. CDR1 and CDR2 from the germline V gene are SGHTA and FQGNSA.

This clone has more than one count but fewer than ten. The chain combines TRBV5-6 with TRBJ1-2; D is undetermined. The V gene lost 3 bases and the J gene lost 8 bases, with 8 bases spanning the gap. CDR1 and CDR2 from the germline V gene are SGHDT and YYEEEE. The CDR3 has 11 residues. CDR3 region: CASSYYGGYTF. CDR3 DNA: TGTGCCAGCAGCTATTATGGGGGCTACACCTTC.

The gene calls are TRBV5-1 and TRBJ1-5; TRBD1 agrees at 8 bases. The CDR3 spans 15 residues. Germline loops: CDR1 SGHRS, CDR2 YFSETQ. V lost 3 bases, J lost 7 bases, and 9 bases stayed unmatched. The CDR3 loop is CASSSGTGLGQPQHF. CDR3 bases: TGCGCCAGCAGCTCCGGGACAGGATTGGGGCAGCCCCAGCATTTT.

This chain connects TRBV7-8 to TRBJ2-5; weak D call: TRBD1 (6 bases). CDR1 is SGHVS, CDR2 FQNEAQ, per germline. V lost 3 bases and J 7 bases, leaving 9 bases between the germline ends. The CDR3 length is 12 residues. DNA for the CDR3: TGTGCCAGCAGCTTGGGGGCGCTGACCCAGTACTTC. Its protein is CASSLGALTQYF.

The V call is TRBV6-5, the J call TRBJ2-7; D remains unclear. V lost 5 bases to trimming and J lost 2 bases, with 10 bases between them. Per the germline V gene, CDR1 is MNHEY and CDR2 is SVGAGI. The CDR3 has 13 amino acids. CDR3 loop: CASSGWETYEQYF. The CDR3 DNA reads TGTGCCAGCAGTGGATGGGAAACCTACGAGCAGTACTTC.

The chain combines TRBV18 with TRBJ2-7; 7 bases map to TRBD2. Germline V gene sequence: CDR1 KGHSH, CDR2 LQKENI. The length of the CDR3 is 15 residues. The V gene end was trimmed by 3 bases and the J gene end by 4 bases; junction bases not matched to a gene: 9. In nucleotides, the CDR3 is TGTGCCAGCTCACCCCCCATGGGGGGGGATTACGAGCAGTACTTC. This translates into CASSPPMGGDYEQYF.